These 26 T cell receptor beta chains came from one sample sequenced in a study of blood T cell repertoires in COVID-19 (TCRdb year 2020). The library was produced with the immunoSEQ multiplex PCR assay. Not all clones reach the TCRdb copy of this immuneACCESS table, which keeps in-frame sequences only. Checked studies attribute under half of the gap to unresolved V genes and leave the rest unexplained. For this sample the table gives roughly 190,000 clones, of which about 93% were detected only once. The ten largest clonotypes hold 0.5% to 0.6% of the sample. Sequencing was carried out using peripheral blood. These receptor sequences come from a middle-aged man with acute or convalescent COVID-19.

This clone was seen ten or more times. The gene calls are TRBV10-3 and TRBJ2-1; TRBD2 matches at 7 bases. The CDR3 has 13 residues. Germline-derived CDR1 and CDR2 are ENHRY and SYGVKD. The V segment lost 7 bases and the J segment 8 bases; nucleotides outside the gene matches: 8. The CDR3 protein is CAIKIRGRDEQFF. CDR3 nucleotide sequence: TGTGCCATCAAGATACGGGGGAGGGATGAGCAGTTCTTC.

The rearrangement joins TRBV28 to TRBJ2-7, with TRBD2 as a possible D gene (5 bases). The CDR3 length is 14 residues. From germline, CDR1 is MDHEN and CDR2 SYDVKM. The V gene lost 3 bases and the J gene lost 4 bases, with 13 bases spanning the gap. This CDR3 is CASSLPGNQYEQYF. The CDR3, as DNA: TGTGCCAGCAGTTTGCCCGGGAATCAGTACGAGCAGTACTTC. Full variable domain (remainder filled in from reference TRBV28 and TRBJ2-7): DVKVTQSSRYLVKRTGEKVFLECVQDMDHENMFWYRQDPGLGLRLIYFSYDVKMKEKGDIPEGYSVSREKKERFSLILESASTNQTSMYLCASSLPGNQYEQYFGPGTRLTVT.

A single count supports this clone. The chain joins TRBV5-1 to TRBJ2-1; a weak D match, TRBD1 (5 bases). The germline V gene has CDR1 SGHRS and CDR2 YFSETQ. The V and J ends lost 0 bases and 0 bases respectively, with 10 bases between them. The CDR3 consists of 16 residues. CDR3 in amino acids: CASSLGGGSSYNEQFF. Here the CDR3 DNA reads TGCGCCAGCAGCTTGGGGGGCGGAAGCTCCTACAATGAGCAGTTCTTC.

The chain joins TRBV28 to TRBJ2-7, with D possibly being TRBD2 (5 bases). CDR3 size: 11 residues. Trimming took off 8 bases at V and 7 bases at J, with 12 bases between the two ends. From germline, CDR1 is MDHEN and CDR2 SYDVKM. CDR3 sequence reads: CASRDLWEQYF. CDR3 bases: TGTGCCAGCCGGGATTTATGGGAGCAGTACTTC.

The sample holds one count of this clone. The J gene is TRBJ1-2, the V gene TRBV29-1; 7 nucleotides align to TRBD1. Germline loops: CDR1 SQVTM, CDR2 ANQGSEA. The CDR3 totals 12 residues. V shed 1 base, J shed 6 bases, and the junction held 2 bases outside the gene matches. The CDR3 reads CSVEGDRDGYTF. The CDR3 bases are TGCAGCGTTGAAGGGGACAGAGATGGCTACACCTTC.

The chain links TRBV9 to TRBJ1-4; D not resolved. Trimming pared 0 bases from V and 10 bases from J, leaving 19 bases between. The CDR3 length is 16 residues. Looked up from germline, CDR1 is SGDLS and CDR2 is YYNGEE. Here the CDR3 reads CASSVESERSIGKLFF. CDR3 coding DNA: TGTGCCAGCAGCGTAGAGTCAGAGAGGAGTATAGGAAAACTGTTTTTT.

The V gene is TRBV27, the J gene TRBJ2-3; 7 nucleotides agree with TRBD2. The V gene end was trimmed by 3 bases and the J gene end by 1 base; junction bases not matched to a gene: 4. The CDR3 loop spans 15 amino acids. Germline CDR1 and CDR2: MNHEY and SMNVEV (reference sequence). The CDR3, as DNA: TGTGCCAGCAGTTTCAGGAGCGGGGGCACAGATACGCAGTATTTT. The encoded protein is CASSFRSGGTDTQYF.

In DNA, the CDR3 is TGTGCCAGCAGCTTACTACCTCACACCGGGGAGCTGTTTTTT. Residues: CASSLLPHTGELFF. The genes are TRBV7-9 and TRBJ2-2; D call uncertain. Trimming removed 2 bases at V and 3 bases at J, with 7 bases between. The CDR3 covers 14 residues. Germline lookup yields CDR1 SEHNR and CDR2 FQNEAQ (reference sequence).

This clone came up a few times. The chain uses TRBV15 and TRBJ2-5; TRBD2 agrees at 9 bases. V shed 0 bases, J shed 7 bases, and the junction held 6 bases outside the gene matches. The CDR3 covers 15 residues. The V gene's germline CDR1 is LNHNV and CDR2 YYDKDF (reference sequence). CDR3 in DNA: TGTGCCACCAGCAGAGATGAGAGCGGGGGGTGGACCCAGTACTTC. Translating it yields CATSRDESGGWTQYF.

This clone was counted only a few times. A read error may account for a junction end that differs from germline. J is TRBJ1-6 and V is TRBV30; D may be TRBD1 (6 bases). Per germline, CDR1 GTSNPN and CDR2 SVGIG (reference sequence). CDR3 length equals 12 residues. The CDR3 DNA follows: TGTGCCCAGGACAGCTATTATTCACCCCTCCACTTT. Translated: CAQDSYYSPLHF.

This chain uses TRBV27 with TRBJ2-1; 8 nucleotides align to TRBD2. Germline CDR1 and CDR2: MNHEY and SMNVEV (reference sequence). CDR3 size: 16 residues. V lost 5 bases to trimming and J lost 3 bases; unmatched junction nucleotides: 9. CDR3 sequence reads: CASSITSGLGYNEQFF. The CDR3 coding sequence is TGTGCCAGCAGTATAACTAGCGGACTAGGCTACAATGAGCAGTTCTTC.

Points on this clone: At one end, the junction sequence differs from germline, possibly due to a read error. The chain recombines TRBV13 with TRBJ2-1; a possible D gene is TRBD2 (7 bases). Per the germline V gene, CDR1 is PRHDT and CDR2 is FYEKMQ (reference sequence). The CDR3 length is 17 residues. The CDR3, as DNA: TGTGCCAGCAGCCTAGGTAGGGGGGGCCGGTTCTACAATGAGCAGTTCTTC. Translating gives CASSLGRGGRFYNEQFF.

The V and J genes are TRBV28 and TRBJ2-2; D may be TRBD1 (6 bases). The germline V gene encodes CDR1 MDHEN and CDR2 SYDVKM. V lost 2 bases and J 4 bases, leaving 14 bases between the germline ends. The CDR3 runs to 16 residues. CDR3 in DNA: TGTGCCAGCAGTTTAAGACCGGACAGTTCCACCGGGGAGCTGTTTTTT. Protein: CASSLRPDSSTGELFF.

The chain has TRBV18 and TRBJ1-4, with D perhaps TRBD1 (6 bases). CDR1 is KGHSH, CDR2 LQKENI, per germline. The germline V and J ends were trimmed by 4 bases and 8 bases, with 11 bases remaining between them. CDR3 length: 13 amino acids. The CDR3 DNA sequence: TGTGCCAGCTCACGGGGGCAAACAGAAAAACTGTTTTTT. Translated, it gives CASSRGQTEKLFF.

This rearrangement joins TRBV19 to TRBJ1-2, with D hard to call. Trimming removed 3 bases at V and 4 bases at J, with 18 bases between. This CDR3 contains 16 residues. Germline values: CDR1 LNHDA, CDR2 SQIVND (reference sequence). DNA for the CDR3: TGTGCCAGTAGTATTAAAGGAGGGAGCCCCGGCTATGGCTACACCTTC. Translated: CASSIKGGSPGYGYTF. The complete variable domain, with remaining parts taken from reference TRBV19 and TRBJ1-2, reads DGGITQSPKYLFRKEGQNVTLSCEQNLNHDAMYWYRQDPGQGLRLIYYSQIVNDFQKGDIAEGYSVSREKKESFPLTVTSAQKNPTAFYLCASSIKGGSPGYGYTFGSGTRLTVV.

This clone was detected only a few times. The chain employs TRBV18 and TRBJ1-1; D is perhaps TRBD1 (6 bases). V shed 5 bases and J shed 6 bases, with 7 bases lying between them. The CDR3 spans 11 residues. Germline V lookup: CDR1 KGHSH, CDR2 LQKENI. This CDR3 is CASSAGAEAFF. For the CDR3, the DNA is TGTGCCAGCTCAGCAGGGGCTGAAGCTTTCTTT.

The rearrangement links TRBV28 to TRBJ2-3; tentatively, D is TRBD1 (8 bases). Germline V gene lookup returns CDR1 MDHEN and CDR2 SYDVKM. This CDR3 spans 14 amino acids. V gave up 2 bases and J gave up 6 bases, with 12 bases separating them. DNA of the CDR3: TGTGCCAGCAGTTTAGGACAGGGAGGGGATACGCAGTATTTT. Translating gives CASSLGQGGDTQYF.

The gene calls are TRBV13 and TRBJ2-2, with 8 bases identical to TRBD2. J gave up 5 bases and V 7 bases, and 9 bases lay outside the gene matches. The CDR3 runs to 15 residues. Germline V CDR1 and CDR2: PRHDT, FYEKMQ (reference sequence). For the CDR3, the DNA is TGTGCCAGCAACCCAGCGGGAGTACGTACCGGGGAGCTGTTTTTT. Its translation is CASNPAGVRTGELFF.

The chain carries TRBV6-5 and TRBJ2-7, with 7 bases lining up with TRBD1. This CDR3 region has 14 residues. The germline gives CDR1 MNHEY, CDR2 SVGAGI. V lost 4 bases to trimming and J lost 7 bases; unmatched junction nucleotides: 10. This chain's CDR3 is CASSFKQGPGEQYF. For the CDR3, the DNA is TGTGCCAGCAGTTTTAAACAGGGGCCAGGAGAGCAGTACTTC.

This chain connects TRBV7-9 to TRBJ1-6; 7 positions agree with TRBD1. The CDR3 consists of 14 residues. The germline CDR1 and CDR2 sequences are SEHNR and FQNEAQ (reference sequence). J lost 7 bases, V lost 2 bases, and 2 bases had no gene match. CDR3 loop: CASSLTDRNSPLHF. The DNA of the CDR3 is TGTGCCAGCAGCTTAACGGACAGGAATTCACCCCTCCACTTT.

V gene TRBV18 combines with J gene TRBJ2-3; TRBD2 matches 12 bases. This CDR3 region has 17 residues. Germline lookup yields CDR1 KGHSH and CDR2 LQKENI. The ends lost 3 bases at V and 4 bases at J; junction bases unmatched: 8. This CDR3 reads CASSPGLAGIDSDTQYF. The CDR3 DNA reads as TGTGCCAGCTCACCCGGACTAGCGGGAATCGATTCAGATACGCAGTATTTT.

The V and J genes are TRBV9 and TRBJ2-5, with 10 bases identical to TRBD2. CDR3 length equals 15 residues. Germline V CDR1 and CDR2: SGDLS, YYNGEE. Trimming cost V 0 bases and J 4 bases; bases outside gene matches: 3. In nucleotides, the CDR3 is TGTGCCAGCAGCGTAGGAAGACTAGCGGGAGAGACCCAGTACTTC. Its protein product is CASSVGRLAGETQYF.

The chain's CDR3 is CASSPRQGAPGGYTF. The CDR3 DNA follows: TGCGCCAGCAGCCCGAGACAGGGGGCGCCCGGTGGCTACACCTTC. The V gene is TRBV5-1, the J gene TRBJ1-2, with 10 bases identical to TRBD1. This CDR3 is 15 amino acids long. From germline, CDR1 is SGHRS and CDR2 YFSETQ. J lost 7 bases, V lost 4 bases, and 10 bases had no gene match.

The chain joins TRBV11-1 to TRBJ1-1, with TRBD1 matching over 7 bases. V lost 4 bases to trimming and J lost 6 bases; unmatched junction nucleotides: 5. The CDR3 runs 13 residues. Germline-derived CDR1 and CDR2 are SGHAT and FQDESV (reference sequence). CDR3 bases: TGTGCCAGCAGCTGGGGACAGCGGTCTGAAGCTTTCTTT. Translated, it gives CASSWGQRSEAFF.

The rearrangement links TRBV27 to TRBJ1-5; tentatively, D is TRBD1 (6 bases). Deletions cut 4 bases from V and 3 bases from J, with 13 bases between. The CDR3 is 15 amino acids. Looked up from germline, CDR1 is MNHEY and CDR2 is SMNVEV (reference sequence). The CDR3 loop is CASSSQGINNQPQHF. CDR3 nucleotides: TGTGCCAGCAGTTCACAGGGTATTAACAATCAGCCCCAGCATTTT.

This clone was seen ten or more times. DNA for the CDR3: TGCGCCAGCAGCCGGGGAACAGTGAACACCGGGGAGCTGTTTTTT. This gives the protein CASSRGTVNTGELFF. The rearrangement uses TRBV5-1 and TRBJ2-2, with D perhaps TRBD2 (5 bases). Germline V CDR1 and CDR2: SGHRS, YFSETQ. There are 15 residues in the CDR3. Trimming removed 4 bases at V and 1 base at J, with 11 bases between.